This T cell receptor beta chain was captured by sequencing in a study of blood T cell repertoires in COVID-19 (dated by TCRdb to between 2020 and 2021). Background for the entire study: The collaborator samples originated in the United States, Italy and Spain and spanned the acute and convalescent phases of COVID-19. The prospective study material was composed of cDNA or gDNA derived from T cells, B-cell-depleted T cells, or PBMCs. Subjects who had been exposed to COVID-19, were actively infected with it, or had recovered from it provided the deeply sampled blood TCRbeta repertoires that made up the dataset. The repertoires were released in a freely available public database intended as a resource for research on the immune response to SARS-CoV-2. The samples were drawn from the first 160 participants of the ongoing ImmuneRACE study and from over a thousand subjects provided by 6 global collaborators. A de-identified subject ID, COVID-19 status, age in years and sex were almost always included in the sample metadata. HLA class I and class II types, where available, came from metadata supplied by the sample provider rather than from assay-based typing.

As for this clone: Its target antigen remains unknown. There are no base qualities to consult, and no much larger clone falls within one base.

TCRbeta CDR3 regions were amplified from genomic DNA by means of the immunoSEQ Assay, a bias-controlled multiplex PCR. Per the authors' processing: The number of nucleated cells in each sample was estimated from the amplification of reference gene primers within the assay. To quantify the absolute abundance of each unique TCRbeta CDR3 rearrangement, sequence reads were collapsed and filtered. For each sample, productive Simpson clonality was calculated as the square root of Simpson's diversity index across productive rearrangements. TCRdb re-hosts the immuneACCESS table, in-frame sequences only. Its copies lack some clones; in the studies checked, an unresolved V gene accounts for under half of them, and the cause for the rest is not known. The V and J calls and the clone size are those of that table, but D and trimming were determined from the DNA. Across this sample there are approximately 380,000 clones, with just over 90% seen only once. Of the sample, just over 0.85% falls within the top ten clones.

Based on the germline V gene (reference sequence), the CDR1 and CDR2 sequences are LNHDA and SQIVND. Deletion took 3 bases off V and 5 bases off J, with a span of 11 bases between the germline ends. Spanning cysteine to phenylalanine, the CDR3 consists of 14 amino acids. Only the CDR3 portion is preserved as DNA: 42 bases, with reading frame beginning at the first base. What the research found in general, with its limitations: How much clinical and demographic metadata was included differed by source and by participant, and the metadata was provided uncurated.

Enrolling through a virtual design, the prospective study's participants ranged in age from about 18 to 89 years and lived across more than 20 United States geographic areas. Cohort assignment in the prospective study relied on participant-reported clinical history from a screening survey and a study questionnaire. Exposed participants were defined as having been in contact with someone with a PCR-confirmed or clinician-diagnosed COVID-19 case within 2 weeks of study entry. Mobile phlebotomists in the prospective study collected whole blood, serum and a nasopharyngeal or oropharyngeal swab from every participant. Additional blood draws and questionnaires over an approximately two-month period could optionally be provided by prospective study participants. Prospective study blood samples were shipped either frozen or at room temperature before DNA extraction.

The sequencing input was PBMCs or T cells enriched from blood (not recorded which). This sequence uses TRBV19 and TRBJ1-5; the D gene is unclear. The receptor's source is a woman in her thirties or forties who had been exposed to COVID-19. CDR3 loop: CASSIRVTYQPQHF. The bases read TGTGCCAGTAGTATCCGGGTCACTTATCAGCCCCAGCATTTT.